Detailed here is one T cell receptor beta chain. The clone's antigen remains unknown. Per-nucleotide qualities are absent, and no much larger clonotype sits a single base away. These data come from a study of OX40 agonist ivuxolimab in advanced cancers. Background on the whole study: Ivuxolimab was a fully human IgG2 agonistic monoclonal antibody targeting the costimulatory receptor OX40 (CD134). Intravenous ivuxolimab was administered to patients every 2 weeks at six dose levels: 0.01, 0.1, 0.3, 1.5, 3 and 10 mg/kg. Among the 50 to 55 dose-escalation patients, 19 had hepatocellular carcinoma, about 15 melanoma, 9 renal cell carcinoma and 9 head and neck cancer. In the dose-escalation cohort, 75% to 85% of patients were male, and the mean age was 60 years with a range of about 20 to 80. Patients were allowed to have had prior anti-PD-1, anti-PD-L1 or anti-CTLA-4 therapy, and approximately 43% of the dose-escalation patients had previously received checkpoint inhibitors. Partial responses occurred in three dose-escalation patients, of whom one had hepatocellular carcinoma and two had cutaneous melanoma. The point of sequencing TCRbeta in the periphery was to test whether ivuxolimab changed TCR sequence diversity and drove clonal T-cell expansion. The monotherapy dose-escalation portion (N = 52 patients) of the phase I ivuxolimab trial is reported in the paper. Broader findings and caveats from the paper: At doses from 0.1 to 3.0 mg/kg, clonal expansion was seen in both CD4+ and CD8+ blood T cells between baseline and week 6. After ivuxolimab, CD8+ T cells had more expanded clones than CD4+ T cells on average. The antigen specificity of the peripheral T cells that underwent clonal expansion was not determined. Low levels of normalized T-cell clonal expansion were also seen in some patients who did not respond. In the 0.1-3.0 mg/kg groups, partial responders were among the patients with the lowest normalized peripheral clonal expansion, particularly in CD8+ T cells.

The trial excluded patients who had a history of autoimmune disease or who were on systemic immunosuppression. Peripheral blood for TCR sequencing was collected from all dose cohorts at baseline, on cycle 4 day 1, and on cycle 7 day 1. The samples were drawn from a first-in-human, open-label, multicenter phase I dose-escalation trial of ivuxolimab. Adults with locally advanced or metastatic melanoma, renal cell, hepatocellular, or head and neck squamous cell carcinoma were enrolled in the trial. Before TCR sequencing, CD4+ T cells and CD8+ T cells from peripheral blood were sorted into separate populations. The trim is 5 bases for V and 4 bases for J, with a gap of 19 bases between the germline ends. Including the terminal cysteine and phenylalanine, the CDR3 comprises 16 residues. CDR3 DNA is the only sequence kept; it has 48 bases, read in frame from the first base. From the germline V gene (reference sequence), CDR1 is MNHEY and CDR2 is SMNVEV.

To sequence the TCRbeta CDR3 region, genomic DNA was isolated from the sorted cells. The immunoSEQ Assay was used to sequence the TCRbeta CDR3 regions. TCRdb carries this immuneACCESS record with in-frame sequences only. Its versions omit some clonotypes, under half of them owing to an unresolved V gene in the studies checked, with the rest unexplained. Recorded for this sample are around 62,000 clones; about 90% of them occurred a single time. Of the sample, about 0.31% falls within the top ten clones. The sequence joins TRBV27 to TRBJ2-3; the D gene is perhaps TRBD2, on 6 matching bases. Sequences were derived from CD4+ or CD8+ T cells sorted from blood, sampled in a trial of the OX40 agonist ivuxolimab. This receptor was taken from an adult with an advanced solid tumor such as melanoma, head and neck, liver or kidney cancer. The CDR3 corresponds to CASSLRRGPRPDTQYF. Here is the DNA: TGTGCCAGCAGTCTCCGGCGGGGCCCTAGGCCAGATACGCAGTATTTT.